Below, 19 T cell receptor beta chains from the same sample are listed, as sequenced in a study of T cell responses to AZD1222 COVID-19 vaccine. The table came from immunoSEQ multiplex PCR; TCRdb's copy has only in-frame clones and leaves some out. The sample records about 130,000 clones, approximately 85% being singletons. This material consisted of peripheral blood, taken on day 0 of AZD1222 vaccination. The receptors stem from an adult in good health.

This chain joins TRBV14 and TRBJ2-2; 14 positions match TRBD2. The V gene's germline CDR1 is SGHDN and CDR2 FVKESK. The CDR3 consists of 19 residues. V was clipped by 8 bases and J by 2 bases; unmatched bases: 13. Written as DNA, the CDR3 is TGTGCCAGCCAGGAGGGACTAGCGGGAGCCCTTCCTAACACCGGGGAGCTGTTTTTT. Its protein is CASQEGLAGALPNTGELFF.

The V gene is TRBV28, the J gene TRBJ1-5; D may be TRBD1 (5 bases). The CDR3 totals 14 residues. Between the trimmed V and J ends, which lost 5 bases and 6 bases, there was a span of 14 bases. Germline values: CDR1 MDHEN, CDR2 SYDVKM. The CDR3, as DNA: TGTGCCAGCAGTCAGCCGACAGAGCTTCAGCCCCAGCATTTT. Its translation: CASSQPTELQPQHF.

The chain is built from TRBV11-2 and TRBJ2-7; tentative D call: TRBD2 (6 bases). V dropped 5 bases and J dropped 4 bases, with 18 bases sitting between them. CDR3 length: 15 amino acids. In germline, CDR1 is SGHAT, CDR2 FQNNGV. The CDR3 spells CASSIGLIGAYEQYF. CDR3 DNA: TGTGCCAGCAGCATAGGACTAATCGGGGCGTACGAGCAGTACTTC. Supplemented by reference TRBV11-2 and TRBJ2-7, the full variable domain reads EAGVAQSPRYKIIEKRQSVAFWCNPISGHATLYWYQQILGQGPKLLIQFQNNGVVDDSQLPKDRFSAERLKGVDSTLKIQPAKLEDSAVYLCASSIGLIGAYEQYFGPGTRLTVT.

The chain is built from TRBV5-4 and TRBJ2-7; TRBD2 matches at 7 bases. CDR1 SGHNT and CDR2 YYREEE come from the germline V gene (reference sequence). The CDR3 covers 13 residues. The junction had 3 bases not matched to a gene; V was cut back by 4 bases and J by 2 bases. The CDR3 nucleotides read TGTGCCAGCAGCCTCCGGGGGGCCTACGAGCAGTACTTC. Amino acid sequence: CASSLRGAYEQYF. Combining the CDR3 with reference TRBV5-4 and TRBJ2-7 gives the whole variable domain ETGVTQSPTHLIKTRGQQVTLRCSSQSGHNTVSWYQQALGQGPQFIFQYYREEENGRGNFPPRFSGLQFPNYSSELNVNALELDDSALYLCASSLRGAYEQYFGPGTRLTVT.

J is TRBJ1-1 and V is TRBV9, with 10 bases identical to TRBD1. The germline V gene encodes CDR1 SGDLS and CDR2 YYNGEE. Trimming took 0 bases from V and 10 from J; bases not matched to a gene: 12. CDR3 length: 16 amino acids. This CDR3 is CASSVEGTGAQLGAFF. The CDR3 bases are TGTGCCAGCAGCGTAGAGGGGACAGGGGCCCAACTAGGAGCTTTCTTT.

The rearrangement uses TRBV6-6 and TRBJ2-1; TRBD2 matches at 14 bases. This CDR3 has 15 amino acids. Germline V gives CDR1 MNHNY, CDR2 SVGAGI (reference sequence). The junction had 7 bases not matched to a gene; V was cut back by 5 bases and J by 10 bases. The CDR3 nucleotides read TGTGCCAGCAGTACCGGGACTAGCGGGAGCGAGGAGCAGTTCTTC. Its translation: CASSTGTSGSEEQFF.

CDR3 sequence reads: CASSISSLNGYTF. The CDR3 nucleotides read TGTGCCAGTAGTATTTCCAGTCTTAATGGCTACACCTTC. This rearrangement joins TRBV19 to TRBJ1-2; the D is unclear. Trimming removed 3 bases from V and 6 bases from J, with 11 bases in between. The CDR3 extends over 13 amino acids. Germline CDR1 and CDR2: LNHDA and SQIVND (reference sequence).

The count of this clone is one. The V and J genes are TRBV6-4 and TRBJ1-1; 9 positions match TRBD1. V was clipped by 6 bases and J by 0 bases; unmatched bases: 5. Germline CDR1 and CDR2: MRHNA and SNTAGT. CDR3 length: 15 amino acids. Written as DNA, the CDR3 is TGTGCCAGCAGCCCGGGACAGGGATTGAACACTGAAGCTTTCTTT. It translates to CASSPGQGLNTEAFF.

This clone showed up just once. V gene TRBV9 combines with J gene TRBJ2-2; TRBD2 matches at 7 bases. V lost 2 bases to trimming and J lost 0 bases; unmatched junction nucleotides: 1. The CDR3 is 15 amino acids. Germline assignment: CDR1 SGDLS and CDR2 YYNGEE. The CDR3 is CASSVTSANTGELFF. In DNA, the CDR3 is TGTGCCAGCAGCGTCACTAGCGCGAACACCGGGGAGCTGTTTTTT.

This clone is a singleton in its sample. The chain joins TRBV18 to TRBJ2-7; D uncertain. The germline V gene encodes CDR1 KGHSH and CDR2 LQKENI. The CDR3 runs 13 residues. Trimming stripped 1 base from V and 4 bases from J, with 8 bases between. The CDR3 bases are TGTGCCAGCTCACCACAGGACGGTTACGAGCAGTACTTC. Its protein is CASSPQDGYEQYF.

V and J are TRBV25-1 and TRBJ1-5; no firm D call. V dropped 4 bases and J dropped 2 bases, with 12 bases sitting between them. Germline V CDR1 and CDR2: MGHDK, SYGVNS. The CDR3 has 15 amino acids. CDR3: CASSGEFTGNQPQHF. The DNA for the CDR3 is TGTGCCAGCAGTGGGGAGTTCACGGGCAATCAGCCCCAGCATTTT.

For the CDR3, the DNA is TGTGCCAGCAGCGTAGATGTGGAGTCTAACTATGGCTACACCTTC. Translation gives CASSVDVESNYGYTF. The rearrangement uses TRBV9 and TRBJ1-2; D is unclear. Trimming removed 0 bases from V and 0 bases from J, with 9 bases in between. Germline lookup yields CDR1 SGDLS and CDR2 YYNGEE. This CDR3 comprises 15 residues.

V is TRBV2 and J is TRBJ1-1; no clear D gene. This CDR3 has 15 residues. Germline loops: CDR1 SNHLY, CDR2 FYNNEI. Trimming took 4 bases from V and 0 from J, leaving 12 bases between them. The CDR3 DNA follows: TGTGCCAGCAGTGTCCGCAGCGACTTGAACACTGAAGCTTTCTTT. This gives the protein CASSVRSDLNTEAFF. Drawing the rest from reference TRBV2 and TRBJ1-1, the complete variable domain is EPEVTQTPSHQVTQMGQEVILRCVPISNHLYFYWYRQILGQKVEFLVSFYNNEISEKSEIFDDQFSVERPDGSNFTLKIRSTKLEDSAMYFCASSVRSDLNTEAFFGQGTRLTVV.

This rearrangement joins TRBV6-5 to TRBJ1-3; D not resolved. The germline V gene has CDR1 MNHEY and CDR2 SVGAGI. Trimming shortened V by 5 bases and J by 0 bases, and 11 bases separated the two germline ends. The CDR3 loop spans 15 amino acids. The CDR3 nucleotides read TGTGCCAGCAGTAAAACGGGATACTCTGGAAACACCATATATTTT. Protein sequence: CASSKTGYSGNTIYF.

V and J are TRBV7-2 and TRBJ1-6; D call uncertain. This CDR3 region has 13 residues. The V and J ends lost 1 base and 7 bases respectively, with 5 bases between them. Germline CDR1 SGHTA, CDR2 FQGNSA. CDR3 in amino acids: CASSLDANSPLHF. The CDR3 region has the DNA TGTGCCAGCAGCTTAGACGCCAATTCACCCCTCCACTTT. Combining the CDR3 with reference TRBV7-2 and TRBJ1-6 gives the whole variable domain GAGVSQSPSNKVTEKGKDVELRCDPISGHTALYWYRQSLGQGLEFLIYFQGNSAPDKSGLPSDRFSAERTGGSVSTLTIQRTQQEDSAVYLCASSLDANSPLHFGNGTRLTVT.

This chain connects TRBV5-1 to TRBJ2-7, with D perhaps given as TRBD1 or TRBD2 (5 bases each). Per the germline V gene, CDR1 is SGHRS and CDR2 is YFSETQ. Trimming shortened V by 0 bases and J by 4 bases, and 17 bases separated the two germline ends. This CDR3 spans 16 amino acids. Here the CDR3 reads CASSLEGPPAGYEQYF. The CDR3 DNA sequence: TGCGCCAGCAGCTTGGAGGGACCGCCGGCCGGGTACGAGCAGTACTTC.

This clone was recorded once. DNA of the CDR3: TGTGCCAGCAGTTTAACGTCGGCAGGGGGCACTGAAGCTTTCTTT. Amino acids: CASSLTSAGGTEAFF. V and J are TRBV28 and TRBJ1-1, with 7 bases aligning to TRBD1. The CDR3 loop spans 15 amino acids. Trimming at V came to 2 bases and at J to 4 bases, leaving 7 bases not matched to a gene. Germline CDR1 is MDHEN and CDR2 is SYDVKM.

This clone was counted once. The chain carries TRBV6-5 and TRBJ2-7; TRBD2 agrees at 8 bases. Germline CDR1 is MNHEY and CDR2 is SVGAGI. This CDR3 has 15 amino acids. The V gene end was trimmed by 6 bases and the J gene end by 4 bases; junction bases not matched to a gene: 11. CDR3 protein: CASRSLSGTIYEQYF. Here the CDR3 DNA reads TGTGCCAGCAGATCCCTTAGCGGGACGATTTACGAGCAGTACTTC.

The chain carries TRBV5-1 and TRBJ1-3, with D unclear. Germline-derived CDR1 and CDR2 are SGHRS and YFSETQ. The CDR3 totals 13 residues. The V and J ends lost 5 bases and 0 bases respectively, with 6 bases between them. The DNA for the CDR3 is TGCGCCAGCAGAGCCGACTCTGGAAACACCATATATTTT. It codes for CASRADSGNTIYF. The complete variable domain, with remaining parts taken from reference TRBV5-1 and TRBJ1-3, reads KAGVTQTPRYLIKTRGQQVTLSCSPISGHRSVSWYQQTPGQGLQFLFEYFSETQRNKGNFPGRFSGRQFSNSRSEMNVSTLELGDSALYLCASRADSGNTIYFGEGSWLTVV.